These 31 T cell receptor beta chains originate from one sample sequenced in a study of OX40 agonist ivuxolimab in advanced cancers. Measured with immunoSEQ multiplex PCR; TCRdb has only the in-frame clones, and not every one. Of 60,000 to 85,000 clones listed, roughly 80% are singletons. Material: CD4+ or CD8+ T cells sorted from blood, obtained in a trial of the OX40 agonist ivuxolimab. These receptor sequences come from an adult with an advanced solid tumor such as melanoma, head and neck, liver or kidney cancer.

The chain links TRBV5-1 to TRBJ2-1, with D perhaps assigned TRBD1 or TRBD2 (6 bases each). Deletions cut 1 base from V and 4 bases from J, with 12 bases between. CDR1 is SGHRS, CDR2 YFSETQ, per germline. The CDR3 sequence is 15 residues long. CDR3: CASSLLGGAYNEQFF. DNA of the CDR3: TGCGCCAGCAGCTTGTTGGGGGGCGCATACAATGAGCAGTTCTTC.

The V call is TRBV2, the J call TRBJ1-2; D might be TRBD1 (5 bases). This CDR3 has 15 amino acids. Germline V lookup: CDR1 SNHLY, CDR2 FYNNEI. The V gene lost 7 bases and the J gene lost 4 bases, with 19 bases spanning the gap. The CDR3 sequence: CASTQRRQGSYGYTF. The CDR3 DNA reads TGTGCCAGCACCCAAAGGCGGCAGGGAAGCTATGGCTACACCTTC.

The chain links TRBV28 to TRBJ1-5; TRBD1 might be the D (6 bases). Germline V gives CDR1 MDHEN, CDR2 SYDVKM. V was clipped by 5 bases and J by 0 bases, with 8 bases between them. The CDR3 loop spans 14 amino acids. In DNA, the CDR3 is TGTGCCAGCAGTAGACAGGTTAGCAATCAGCCCCAGCATTTT. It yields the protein CASSRQVSNQPQHF.

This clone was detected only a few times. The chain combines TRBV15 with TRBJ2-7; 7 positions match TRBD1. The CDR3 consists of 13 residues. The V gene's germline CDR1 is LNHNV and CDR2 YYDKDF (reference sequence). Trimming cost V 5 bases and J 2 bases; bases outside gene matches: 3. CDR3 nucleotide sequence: TGTGCCACCAGCGAGGGACAGACCTACGAGCAGTACTTC. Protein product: CATSEGQTYEQYF.

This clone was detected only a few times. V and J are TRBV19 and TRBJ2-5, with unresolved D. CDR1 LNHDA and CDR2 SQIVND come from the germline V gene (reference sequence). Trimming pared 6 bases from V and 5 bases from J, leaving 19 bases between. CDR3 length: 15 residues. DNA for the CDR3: TGTGCCAGTAGGAAAACCCTGGCGGCGGAGGAGACCCAGTACTTC. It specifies CASRKTLAAEETQYF.

CDR3 coding DNA: TGCGCCAGCAGCTTGGGACAGGGGAAAAACTATGGCTACACCTTC. This gives the protein CASSLGQGKNYGYTF. This sequence joins TRBV5-1 and TRBJ1-2, with 8 bases identical to TRBD1. CDR3 size: 15 residues. Germline CDR1 and CDR2: SGHRS and YFSETQ. With 0 bases clipped from V and 2 bases from J, the junction kept 3 bases outside the gene matches.

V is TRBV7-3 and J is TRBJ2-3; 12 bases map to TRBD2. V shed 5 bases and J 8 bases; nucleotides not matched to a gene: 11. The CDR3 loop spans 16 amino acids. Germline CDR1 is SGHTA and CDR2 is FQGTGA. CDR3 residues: CASSPLAGGSLSTQYF. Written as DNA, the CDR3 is TGTGCCAGCAGCCCCCTAGCGGGAGGGTCTTTGAGTACGCAGTATTTT.

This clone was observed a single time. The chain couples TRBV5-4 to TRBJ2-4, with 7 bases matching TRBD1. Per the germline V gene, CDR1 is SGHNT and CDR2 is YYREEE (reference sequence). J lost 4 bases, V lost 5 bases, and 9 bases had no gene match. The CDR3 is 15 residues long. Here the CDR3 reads CASREDRSPKNIQYF. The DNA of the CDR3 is TGTGCCAGCAGGGAGGACAGGTCGCCAAAAAACATTCAGTACTTC. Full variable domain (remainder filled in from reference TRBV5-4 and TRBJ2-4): ETGVTQSPTHLIKTRGQQVTLRCSSQSGHNTVSWYQQALGQGPQFIFQYYREEENGRGNFPPRFSGLQFPNYSSELNVNALELDDSALYLCASREDRSPKNIQYFGAGTRLSVL.

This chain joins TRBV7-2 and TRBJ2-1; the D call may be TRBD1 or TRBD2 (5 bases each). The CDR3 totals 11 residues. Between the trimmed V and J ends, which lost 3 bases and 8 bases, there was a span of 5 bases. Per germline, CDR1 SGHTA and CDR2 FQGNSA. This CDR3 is CASSLGDEQFF. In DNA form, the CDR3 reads TGTGCCAGCAGCTTGGGGGATGAGCAGTTCTTC.

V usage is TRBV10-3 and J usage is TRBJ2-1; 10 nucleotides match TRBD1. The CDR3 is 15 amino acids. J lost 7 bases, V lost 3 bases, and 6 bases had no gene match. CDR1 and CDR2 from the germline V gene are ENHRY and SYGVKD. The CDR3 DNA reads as TGTGCCATCAGTGATCCGGGACAGGGGTATAATGAGCAGTTCTTC. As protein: CAISDPGQGYNEQFF.

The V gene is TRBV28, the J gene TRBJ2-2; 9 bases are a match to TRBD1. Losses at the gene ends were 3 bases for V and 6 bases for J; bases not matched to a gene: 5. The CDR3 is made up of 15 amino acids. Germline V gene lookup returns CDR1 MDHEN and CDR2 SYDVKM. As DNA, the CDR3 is TGTGCCAGCAGTTTTGGGGACAGGGAGGCCGGGGAGCTGTTTTTT. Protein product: CASSFGDREAGELFF.

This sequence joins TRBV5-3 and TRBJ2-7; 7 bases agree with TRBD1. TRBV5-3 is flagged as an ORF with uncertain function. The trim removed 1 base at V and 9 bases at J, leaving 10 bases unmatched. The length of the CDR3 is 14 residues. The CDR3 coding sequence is TGTGCCAGAAGCTTGTGGCTACAGGGGCCGGGGCAGTACGTC. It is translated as CARSLWLQGPGQYV.

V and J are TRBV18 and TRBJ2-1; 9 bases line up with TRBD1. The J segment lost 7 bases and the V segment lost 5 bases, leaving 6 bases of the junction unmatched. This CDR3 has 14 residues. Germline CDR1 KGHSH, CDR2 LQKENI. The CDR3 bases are TGTGCCAGCTCAATGGACAGGGGAGGAAATGAGCAGTTCTTC. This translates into CASSMDRGGNEQFF.

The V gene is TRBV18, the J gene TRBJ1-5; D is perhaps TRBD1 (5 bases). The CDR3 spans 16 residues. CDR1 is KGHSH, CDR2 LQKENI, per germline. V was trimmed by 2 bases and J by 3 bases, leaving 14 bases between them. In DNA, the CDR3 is TGTGCCAGCTCACCATCGGTGGGGGGTGTCAATCAGCCCCAGCATTTT. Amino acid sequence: CASSPSVGGVNQPQHF.

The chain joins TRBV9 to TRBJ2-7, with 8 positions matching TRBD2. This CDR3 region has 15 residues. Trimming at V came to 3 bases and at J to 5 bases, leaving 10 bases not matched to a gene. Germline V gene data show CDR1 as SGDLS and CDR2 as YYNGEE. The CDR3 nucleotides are TGTGCCAGCAGCGGCTTAGGGGCGGGGGGAAACGAGCAGTACTTC. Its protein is CASSGLGAGGNEQYF.

CDR3 DNA sequence: TGTGCCAGCAGCTTATTCTTATCGGGAGTAACCTACAATGAGCAGTTCTTC. It encodes CASSLFLSGVTYNEQFF. This chain links TRBV7-8 with TRBJ2-1; D possibly corresponds to TRBD2 (6 bases). V shed 2 bases and J shed 2 bases, with 16 bases lying between them. Germline V gene lookup returns CDR1 SGHVS and CDR2 FQNEAQ. This CDR3 comprises 17 residues.

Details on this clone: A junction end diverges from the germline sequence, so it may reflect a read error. The CDR3 DNA reads TGCGCCAGCACCTTGGACCCGGGGACAGATACGCAGTATTTT. Amino acids: CASTLDPGTDTQYF. This chain joins TRBV5-1 and TRBJ2-3, with TRBD2 as a possible D gene (5 bases). The CDR3 loop spans 14 amino acids. The V gene's germline CDR1 is SGHRS and CDR2 YFSETQ.

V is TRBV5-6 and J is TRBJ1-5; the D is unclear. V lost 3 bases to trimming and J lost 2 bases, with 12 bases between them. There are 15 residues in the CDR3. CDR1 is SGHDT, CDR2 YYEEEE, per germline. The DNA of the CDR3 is TGTGCCAGCAGCTCAGGATGGGGAGGCAATCAGCCCCAGCATTTT. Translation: CASSSGWGGNQPQHF.

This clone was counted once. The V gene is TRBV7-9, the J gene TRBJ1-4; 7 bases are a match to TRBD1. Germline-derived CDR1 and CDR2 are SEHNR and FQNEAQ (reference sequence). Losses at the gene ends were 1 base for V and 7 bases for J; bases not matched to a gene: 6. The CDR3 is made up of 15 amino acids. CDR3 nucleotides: TGTGCCAGCAGCTTAGACAGGGGAAGGGGTGAAAAACTGTTTTTT. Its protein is CASSLDRGRGEKLFF.

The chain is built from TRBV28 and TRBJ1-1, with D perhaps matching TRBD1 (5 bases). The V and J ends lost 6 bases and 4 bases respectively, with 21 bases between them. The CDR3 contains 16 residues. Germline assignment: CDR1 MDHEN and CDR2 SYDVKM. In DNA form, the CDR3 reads TGTGCCAGCAGACCACCCGGGGCCTGGGAGATCACTGAAGCTTTCTTT. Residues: CASRPPGAWEITEAFF.

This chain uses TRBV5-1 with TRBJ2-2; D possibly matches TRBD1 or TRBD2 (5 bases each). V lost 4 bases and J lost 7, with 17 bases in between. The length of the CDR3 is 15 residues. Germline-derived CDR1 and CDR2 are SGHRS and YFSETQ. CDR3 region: CASSPRGGGVGELFF. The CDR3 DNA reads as TGCGCCAGCAGCCCCCGGGGCGGCGGCGTCGGGGAGCTGTTTTTT.

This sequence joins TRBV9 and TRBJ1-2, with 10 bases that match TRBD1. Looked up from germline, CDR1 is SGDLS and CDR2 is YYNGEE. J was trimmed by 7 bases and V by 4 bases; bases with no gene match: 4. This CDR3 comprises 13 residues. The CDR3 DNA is TGTGCCAGCAGCCCTAGGACAGGGGGTGGCTACACCTTC. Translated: CASSPRTGGGYTF.

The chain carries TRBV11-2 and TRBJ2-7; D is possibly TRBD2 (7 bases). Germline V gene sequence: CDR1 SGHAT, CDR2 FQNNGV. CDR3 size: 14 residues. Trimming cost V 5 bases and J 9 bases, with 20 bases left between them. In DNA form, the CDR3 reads TGTGCCAGCAGCAACCAGTCGGGCGGGGGCTCGCAGTACGTC. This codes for CASSNQSGGGSQYV.

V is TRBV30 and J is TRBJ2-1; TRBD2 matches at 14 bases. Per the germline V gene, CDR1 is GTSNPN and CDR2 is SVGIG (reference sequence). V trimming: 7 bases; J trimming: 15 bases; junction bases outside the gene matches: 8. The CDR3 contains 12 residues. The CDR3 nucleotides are TGTGCCTACGGGACTAGCGGGAGACACCCGTTCTTC. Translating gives CAYGTSGRHPFF. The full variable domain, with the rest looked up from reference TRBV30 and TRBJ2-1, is SQTIHQWPATLVQPVGSPLSLECTVEGTSNPNLYWYRQAAGRGLQLLFYSVGIGQISSEVPQNLSASRPQDRQFILSSKKLLLSDSGFYLCAYGTSGRHPFFGPGTRLTVL.

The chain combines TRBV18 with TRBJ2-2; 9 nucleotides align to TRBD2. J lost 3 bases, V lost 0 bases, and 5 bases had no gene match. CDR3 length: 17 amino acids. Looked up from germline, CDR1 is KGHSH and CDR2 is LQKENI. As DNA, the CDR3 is TGTGCCAGCTCACCACCCTTTAGCGGGAGACACACCGGGGAGCTGTTTTTT. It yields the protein CASSPPFSGRHTGELFF.

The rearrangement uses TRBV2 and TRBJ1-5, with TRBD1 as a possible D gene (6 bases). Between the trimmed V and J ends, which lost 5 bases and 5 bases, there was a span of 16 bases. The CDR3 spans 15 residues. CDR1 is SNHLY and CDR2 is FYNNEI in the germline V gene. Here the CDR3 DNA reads TGTGCCAGCAGTCCTACAGGGAACCGACATCAGCCCCAGCATTTT. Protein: CASSPTGNRHQPQHF. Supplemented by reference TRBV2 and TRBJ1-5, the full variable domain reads EPEVTQTPSHQVTQMGQEVILRCVPISNHLYFYWYRQILGQKVEFLVSFYNNEISEKSEIFDDQFSVERPDGSNFTLKIRSTKLEDSAMYFCASSPTGNRHQPQHFGDGTRLSIL.

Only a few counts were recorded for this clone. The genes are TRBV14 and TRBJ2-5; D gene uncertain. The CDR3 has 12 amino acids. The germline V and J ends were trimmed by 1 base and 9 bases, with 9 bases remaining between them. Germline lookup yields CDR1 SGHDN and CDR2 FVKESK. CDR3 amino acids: CASSQGSAAQYF. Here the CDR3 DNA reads TGTGCCAGCAGCCAAGGGAGCGCGGCCCAGTACTTC.

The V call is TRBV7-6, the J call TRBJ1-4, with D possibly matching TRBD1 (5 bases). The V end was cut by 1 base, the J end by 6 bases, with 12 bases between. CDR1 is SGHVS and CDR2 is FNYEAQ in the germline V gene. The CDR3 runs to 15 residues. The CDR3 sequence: CASSLGGTGDEKLFF. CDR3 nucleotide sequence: TGTGCCAGCAGCTTAGGCGGGACGGGAGATGAAAAACTGTTTTTT.

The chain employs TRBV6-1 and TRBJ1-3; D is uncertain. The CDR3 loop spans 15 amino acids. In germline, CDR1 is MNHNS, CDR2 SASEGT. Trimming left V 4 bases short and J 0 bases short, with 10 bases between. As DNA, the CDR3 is TGTGCCAGCAGTGTCGACCCTAGCTCTGGAAACACCATATATTTT. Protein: CASSVDPSSGNTIYF.

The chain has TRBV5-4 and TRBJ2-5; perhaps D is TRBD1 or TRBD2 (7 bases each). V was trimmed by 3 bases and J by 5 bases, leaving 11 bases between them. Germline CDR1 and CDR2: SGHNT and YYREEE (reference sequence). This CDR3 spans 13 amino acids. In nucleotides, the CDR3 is TGTGCCAGCAGCTACAGGGGAGGGGAGACCCAGTACTTC. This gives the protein CASSYRGGETQYF.

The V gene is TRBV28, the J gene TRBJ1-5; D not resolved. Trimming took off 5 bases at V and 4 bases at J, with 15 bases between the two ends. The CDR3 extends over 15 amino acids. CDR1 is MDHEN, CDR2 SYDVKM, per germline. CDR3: CASSLPLSWNQPQHF. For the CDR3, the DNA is TGTGCCAGCAGTCTCCCGCTAAGTTGGAATCAGCCCCAGCATTTT.